The 20 T cell receptor beta chains below were found in one sample sequenced in a study of CD8+ T cells in alopecia areata listed by TCRdb under 2018. The library was prepared using the immunoSEQ multiplex PCR assay. RNA was extracted from all samples and reverse transcribed into cDNA, which served as template for TCR sequencing. In its TCRdb copy, this immuneACCESS table keeps in-frame sequences only and misses some clones. Where compared with another copy, unresolved V genes explain less than half of these, and the others have no known cause. In all, the sample holds approximately 200,000 clones, and 40% to 45% of those were seen once. About 2.6% of the sample is held by the ten biggest clonotypes. Reading the label with the study, this specimen's treatment or condition is: oral pan-JAK inhibitor, 5-10 mg twice daily. Sequenced material: CD4+ T cells sorted from blood, taken around week 36, from a patient treated with tofacitinib. These receptors came from a human donor with alopecia areata.

The genes are TRBV11-2 and TRBJ2-7; D assignment may be TRBD1 or TRBD2 (5 bases each). The CDR3 has 13 residues. Trimming cost V 3 bases and J 9 bases, with 15 bases left between them. Germline V gene data show CDR1 as SGHAT and CDR2 as FQNNGV. The CDR3 nucleotides read TGTGCCAGCAGCTTGGCCGGGGCGCGGCGGCAGTACTTC. Translated: CASSLAGARRQYF.

This clone was found a few times. The V and J genes are TRBV18 and TRBJ1-5; unclear D gene. Trimming took 4 bases from V and 5 from J, leaving 12 bases between them. The CDR3 is 14 amino acids. Germline V gene lookup returns CDR1 KGHSH and CDR2 LQKENI. Here the CDR3 reads CASSLGTGHQPQHF. CDR3 nucleotide sequence: TGTGCCAGCTCACTGGGAACGGGCCATCAGCCCCAGCATTTT. The full variable domain, completed using reference TRBV18 and TRBJ1-5, is NAGVMQNPRHLVRRRGQEARLRCSPMKGHSHVYWYRQLPEEGLKFMVYLQKENIIDESGMPKERFSAEFPKEGPSILRIQQVVRGDSAAYFCASSLGTGHQPQHFGDGTRLSIL.

DNA of the CDR3: TGTGCCAGCAGCTTAGCGGTGGGACAGAGCAATCAGCCCCAGCATTTT. Translated, it gives CASSLAVGQSNQPQHF. J is TRBJ1-5 and V is TRBV7-2; 7 bases agree with TRBD1. The CDR3 has 16 residues. Looked up from germline, CDR1 is SGHTA and CDR2 is FQGNSA. With 0 bases clipped from V and 1 base from J, the junction kept 3 bases outside the gene matches.

The genes are TRBV25-1 and TRBJ2-7; TRBD1 matches at 11 bases. The germline CDR1 and CDR2 sequences are MGHDK and SYGVNS. V shed 4 bases, J shed 2 bases, and the junction held 4 bases outside the gene matches. The CDR3 is made up of 15 amino acids. The CDR3 DNA follows: TGTGCCAGCAGTGGGGACAGGGGGTTTGCCTACGAGCAGTACTTC. Its protein product is CASSGDRGFAYEQYF.

CDR3 residues: CSARQGENTEAFF. The CDR3 nucleotides read TGCAGCGCACGACAGGGGGAGAACACTGAAGCTTTCTTT. The rearrangement links TRBV29-1 to TRBJ1-1; 9 positions match TRBD1. CDR3 length: 13 amino acids. The junction had 4 bases not matched to a gene; V was cut back by 7 bases and J by 1 base. CDR1 and CDR2 from the germline V gene are SQVTM and ANQGSEA.

The CDR3 DNA reads TGTGCCAGCGAAGAACCGGGCTTCGGGATACAGCCCCAGCATTTT. This translates into CASEEPGFGIQPQHF. The chain is built from TRBV6-1 and TRBJ1-5, with D unresolved. The germline V gene has CDR1 MNHNS and CDR2 SASEGT. The CDR3 totals 15 residues. Trimming took off 8 bases at V and 7 bases at J, with 21 bases between the two ends.

This clone was seen more than once but under ten times. This sequence joins TRBV4-1 and TRBJ1-5; unclear D gene. The germline CDR1 and CDR2 sequences are MGHRA and YSYEKL. The CDR3 extends over 15 amino acids. The V end was cut by 3 bases, the J end by 2 bases, with 11 bases between. The CDR3 region is CASSQAGVRNQPQHF. CDR3 DNA: TGCGCCAGCAGCCAGGCAGGCGTCCGCAATCAGCCCCAGCATTTT.

The chain has TRBV4-3 and TRBJ2-3, with D maybe TRBD2 (5 bases). The germline V gene has CDR1 LGHNA and CDR2 YSLEER. The germline V and J ends were trimmed by 3 bases and 0 bases, with 16 bases remaining between them. The length of the CDR3 is 17 residues. The CDR3 region has the DNA TGCGCCAGCAGCCAGGCCCTGGGAGCGAAGAGCACAGATACGCAGTATTTT. Protein product: CASSQALGAKSTDTQYF.

This clone showed up just a few times. This chain uses TRBV19 with TRBJ2-7, with 13 nucleotides matching TRBD2. The trim removed 6 bases at V and 3 bases at J, leaving 8 bases unmatched. CDR1 is LNHDA and CDR2 is SQIVND in the germline V gene (reference sequence). CDR3 length: 16 amino acids. CDR3 amino acids: CASSPGLAGVNYEQYF. CDR3 nucleotide sequence: TGTGCCAGTAGCCCCGGACTAGCGGGAGTGAACTACGAGCAGTACTTC. Looking up the rest from reference TRBV19 and TRBJ2-7 gives the full variable domain: DGGITQSPKYLFRKEGQNVTLSCEQNLNHDAMYWYRQDPGQGLRLIYYSQIVNDFQKGDIAEGYSVSREKKESFPLTVTSAQKNPTAFYLCASSPGLAGVNYEQYFGPGTRLTVT.

V and J are TRBV6-1 and TRBJ1-5; 7 positions agree with TRBD1. The CDR3 spans 14 residues. After removal of 7 bases from V and 3 bases from J, the junction contained 6 bases not matched to a gene. In germline, CDR1 is MNHNS, CDR2 SASEGT. The chain's CDR3 is CASKAGQPNQPQHF. CDR3 DNA sequence: TGTGCCAGCAAGGCGGGACAGCCCAATCAGCCCCAGCATTTT.

The rearrangement uses TRBV29-1 and TRBJ2-4, with D perhaps TRBD1 (5 bases). Between the trimmed V and J ends, which lost 6 bases and 7 bases, there was a span of 13 bases. The CDR3 totals 12 residues. In germline, CDR1 is SQVTM, CDR2 ANQGSEA. The DNA for the CDR3 is TGCAGCGTGAGACCGCAGGGTAACATTCAGTACTTC. Its translation is CSVRPQGNIQYF.

This clone has only a few counts. This chain uses TRBV19 with TRBJ2-7; D gene uncertain. Germline V lookup: CDR1 LNHDA, CDR2 SQIVND (reference sequence). The V gene lost 6 bases and the J gene lost 3 bases, with 6 bases spanning the gap. The CDR3 has 11 residues. CDR3 sequence (DNA): TGTGCCAGTAGAGACGGCTACGAGCAGTACTTC. Residues: CASRDGYEQYF.

V gene TRBV19 combines with J gene TRBJ1-5; D is undetermined. The CDR3 runs to 17 residues. The germline CDR1 and CDR2 sequences are LNHDA and SQIVND (reference sequence). The V end lost 3 bases, the J end lost 2 bases, and 17 bases lay between the germline ends. For the CDR3, the DNA is TGTGCCAGTAGTATTGGGCTGGTGTATTTGGGCAATCAGCCCCAGCATTTT. Its translation: CASSIGLVYLGNQPQHF.

In regard to this clone: Relative to the germline gene, one junction end is altered; a read error may explain this. The sample holds other DNA sequences that translate to the same CDR3. The chain uses TRBV11-3 and TRBJ1-1; the match to TRBD1 covers 7 bases. The CDR3 runs 14 residues. CDR1 SGHNT and CDR2 YENEEA come from the germline V gene. CDR3 nucleotide sequence: TGTGCCAGTAGCTCAACAGGGGCGAACACTGAAGCTTTCTTT. As protein: CASSSTGANTEAFF.

This clone was observed a few times. The rearrangement uses TRBV27 and TRBJ2-1; TRBD2 aligns across 14 bases. After removal of 6 bases from V and 8 bases from J, the junction contained 15 bases not matched to a gene. The CDR3 has 18 residues. The germline gives CDR1 MNHEY, CDR2 SMNVEV (reference sequence). CDR3 loop: CASSPLPGTSGRIDEQFF. As DNA, the CDR3 is TGTGCCAGCAGCCCCCTCCCCGGGACTAGCGGGAGAATCGATGAGCAGTTCTTC.

This clone was counted between two and nine times. The V gene is TRBV30, the J gene TRBJ2-6, with a weak D call TRBD2 (6 bases). Deletions cut 5 bases from V and 2 bases from J, with 10 bases between. CDR1 GTSNPN and CDR2 SVGIG come from the germline V gene (reference sequence). The CDR3 sequence is 14 residues long. The CDR3, as DNA: TGTGCCTGGCAATGGGGGGCTGGGGCCAACGTCCTGACTTTC. Translation: CAWQWGAGANVLTF.

This clone was seen only once. The chain carries TRBV29-1 and TRBJ2-5; possible D gene TRBD2, 6 bases. Germline CDR1 SQVTM, CDR2 ANQGSEA. V shed 6 bases and J shed 2 bases, with 16 bases lying between them. This CDR3 has 14 residues. CDR3: CSVMGTLSQETQYF. CDR3 DNA: TGCAGCGTAATGGGGACTCTGTCTCAAGAGACCCAGTACTTC.

The chain couples TRBV27 to TRBJ2-5, with a weak D call TRBD2 (6 bases). Trimming took 6 bases from V and 4 from J, leaving 18 bases between them. CDR3 length equals 15 residues. Looked up from germline, CDR1 is MNHEY and CDR2 is SMNVEV (reference sequence). The CDR3 sequence: CASRPRGALPETQYF. As DNA, the CDR3 is TGTGCCAGCAGACCACGCGGGGCCCTCCCAGAGACCCAGTACTTC.

This clone was counted only a few times. This chain joins TRBV25-1 and TRBJ1-2; TRBD1 agrees at 7 bases. Germline CDR1 reads MGHDK; CDR2 reads SYGVNS. The CDR3 extends over 14 amino acids. Trimming at V came to 3 bases and at J to 7 bases, leaving 8 bases not matched to a gene. The CDR3 DNA follows: TGTGCCAGCAGTGACACTGCAGGGGGAGGTGGCTACACCTTC. This encodes CASSDTAGGGGYTF.

The gene calls are TRBV30 and TRBJ2-1; the D is unclear. V was clipped by 3 bases and J by 0 bases, with 9 bases between them. The CDR3 extends over 14 amino acids. Germline loops: CDR1 GTSNPN, CDR2 SVGIG (reference sequence). Here the CDR3 DNA reads TGTGCCTGGAGCAGTGAGAGCTCCTACAATGAGCAGTTCTTC. As protein: CAWSSESSYNEQFF.